This T cell receptor beta chain came from a study of OX40 agonist ivuxolimab in advanced cancers. In the study overall: Melanoma, hepatocellular carcinoma, head and neck or renal cell cancer occurred in dose-escalation patients. Prior checkpoint blockade (anti-PD-1, anti-PD-L1 or anti-CTLA-4) was permitted; over 30% had it.

The germline gives CDR1 MGHRA, CDR2 YSYEKL. The ends were cut back, 4 bases at V and 4 bases at J, with 7 bases in the middle. The CDR3 runs to 12 residues. Study-level findings and limits: CD8+ T cells (on average) carried more expanded clones than CD4+ T cells. By week 6 at 0.1 to 3.0 mg/kg, blood CD4+ and CD8+ T cells had expanded clonally.

Assay used: immunoSEQ multiplex PCR; TCRdb lists only in-frame clones, some missing. This table holds tens of thousands of clones, approximately 86% found once. Concerning this clone itself: Its antigen is not identified.

The sample in question was CD4+ or CD8+ T cells sorted from blood, obtained in a trial of the OX40 agonist ivuxolimab. The rearrangement uses TRBV4-1 and TRBJ1-2; D may be TRBD1 (5 bases). This receptor was obtained from an adult with an advanced solid tumor such as melanoma, head and neck, liver or kidney cancer. The CDR3 DNA reads TGCGCCAGCAGCCCAGACAGCTATGGCTACACCTTC. Translating gives CASSPDSYGYTF.